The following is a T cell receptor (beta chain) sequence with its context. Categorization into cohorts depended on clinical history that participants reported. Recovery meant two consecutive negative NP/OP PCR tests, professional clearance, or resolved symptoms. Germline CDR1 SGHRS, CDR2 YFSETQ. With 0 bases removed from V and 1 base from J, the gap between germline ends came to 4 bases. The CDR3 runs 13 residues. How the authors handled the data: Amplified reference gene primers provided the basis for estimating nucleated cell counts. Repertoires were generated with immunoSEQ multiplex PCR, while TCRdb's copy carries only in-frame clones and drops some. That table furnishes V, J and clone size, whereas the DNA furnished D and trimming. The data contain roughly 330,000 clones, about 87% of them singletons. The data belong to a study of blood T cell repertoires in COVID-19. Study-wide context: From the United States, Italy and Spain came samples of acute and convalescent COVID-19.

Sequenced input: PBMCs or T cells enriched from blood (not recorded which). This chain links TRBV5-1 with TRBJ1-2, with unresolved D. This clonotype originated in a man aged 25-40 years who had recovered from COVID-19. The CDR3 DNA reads TGCGCCAGCAGCTTGGCCAGTAACTATGGCTACACCTTC. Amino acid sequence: CASSLASNYGYTF. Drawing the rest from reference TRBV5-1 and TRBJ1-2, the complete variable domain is KAGVTQTPRYLIKTRGQQVTLSCSPISGHRSVSWYQQTPGQGLQFLFEYFSETQRNKGNFPGRFSGRQFSNSRSEMNVSTLELGDSALYLCASSLASNYGYTFGSGTRLTVV.